The 21 T cell receptor beta chains below come from one sample, sequenced in a study of CD8+CD57+ T cells in acquired aplastic anemia. The use of genomic DNA as template underpinned the TCR beta VDJ and CDR3 profiling. TCRdb recomputed calls from the reads with MiXCR, one row per CDR3 protein. The repertoire holds 180,000 or so distinct CDR3 sequences, with around 45% as singletons. Sequenced: sorted CD4+, CD8+, or CD8+CD57+ T cells (not recorded which) from PBMCs. The receptors come from a human donor in good health.

This clonotype was seen at least ten times. The rearrangement uses TRBV20-1 and TRBJ2-3; D gene uncertain. Trimming removed 5 bases at V and 1 base at J, with 19 bases between. The CDR3 sequence is 16 residues long. Germline V gene data show CDR1 as DFQATT and CDR2 as SNEGSKA (reference sequence). This chain's CDR3 is CSAQTPYSGRTDTQYF. DNA of the CDR3: TGCAGTGCTCAAACACCTTACAGTGGTCGCACAGATACGCAGTATTTT.

The rearrangement joins TRBV11-2 to TRBJ2-7; D is perhaps TRBD1 (6 bases). Looked up from germline, CDR1 is SGHAT and CDR2 is FQNNGV. The CDR3 runs to 16 residues. The V and J ends lost 4 bases and 3 bases respectively, with 19 bases between them. The CDR3 reads CASSSWTGTNGYEQYF. CDR3 nucleotides: TGTGCCAGCAGCTCTTGGACCGGGACAAACGGCTACGAGCAGTACTTC. The whole variable domain, remainder taken from reference TRBV11-2 and TRBJ2-7, is EAGVAQSPRYKIIEKRQSVAFWCNPISGHATLYWYQQILGQGPKLLIQFQNNGVVDDSQLPKDRFSAERLKGVDSTLKIQPAKLEDSAVYLCASSSWTGTNGYEQYFGPGTRLTVT.

In this sample, this clonotype turned up many times. This may be a read error, as it is one base from a much larger clone. The V and J genes are TRBV25-1 and TRBJ2-1, with D perhaps matching TRBD1 or TRBD2 (5 bases each). The V gene's germline CDR1 is MGHDK and CDR2 SYGVNS. This CDR3 is built from 15 residues. The CDR3 sequence: CASTSAGGSYNGQFF. The CDR3 coding sequence is TGTGCCAGCACCTCCGCTGGGGGATCCTACAATGGGCAGTTCTTC. Variable domain in full (rest from reference TRBV25-1 and TRBJ2-1): EADIYQTPRYLVIGTGKKITLECSQTMGHDKMYWYQQDPGMELHLIHYSYGVNSTEKGDLSSESTVSRIRTEHFPLTLESARPSHTSQYLCASTSAGGSYNGQFFGPGTRLTVL.

Concerning this clonotype: A much larger clone differs by one base, so this may be a read error. V and J are TRBV6-7 and TRBJ2-1, with D possibly being TRBD1 (5 bases). TRBV6-7 is an ORF, with its function uncertain. This CDR3 is built from 15 residues. The CDR3 protein is CASSPDRSSYSEQFF. CDR3 coding DNA: TGTGCCAGCAGTCCAGACAGAAGCTCCTACAGTGAGCAGTTCTTC.

This chain links TRBV5-8 with TRBJ2-7; D uncertain. The CDR3 runs 13 residues. Trimming removed 0 bases from V and 7 bases from J, with 11 bases in between. In germline, CDR1 is SGHTS, CDR2 YDEGEE. CDR3 sequence reads: CASSLGAGTEQYF. The CDR3 DNA follows: TGTGCCAGCAGCTTGGGAGCCGGTACGGAGCAGTACTTC.

This clonotype showed up many times. For the CDR3, the DNA is TGTGCCAGCAGCCTCAACAGGGGAGCTGGAAACACCATATATTTT. Its protein is CASSLNRGAGNTIYF. The rearrangement links TRBV7-3 to TRBJ1-3; 7 bases line up with TRBD1. The CDR3 has 15 amino acids. CDR1 and CDR2 from the germline V gene are SGHTA and FQGTGA. V gave up 5 bases and J gave up 2 bases; unmatched junction bases: 6.

This clonotype came up a few times. The gene calls are TRBV20-1 and TRBJ1-1; D call uncertain. Germline CDR1 reads DFQATT; CDR2 reads SNEGSKA (reference sequence). The CDR3 length is 10 residues. The V gene lost 5 bases and the J gene lost 5 bases, with 6 bases spanning the gap. As DNA, the CDR3 is TGCAGTGCTGGAGTGACTGAAGCTTTCTTT. This encodes CSAGVTEAFF.

To note about this clonotype: In this CDR3 the conserved last residue, phenylalanine or tryptophan, is missing, so a read error is likely. The chain recombines TRBV9 with TRBJ1-2; D gene ambiguous. Germline V CDR1 and CDR2: SGDLS, YYNGEE. V lost 4 bases and J lost 4, with 14 bases in between. This CDR3 has 14 amino acids. CDR3: CASSPAWQAYGYTL. The CDR3 nucleotides read TGTGCCAGCAGCCCAGCGTGGCAGGCCTATGGCTACACCCTC.

This clonotype was seen only a few times. This chain links TRBV19 with TRBJ2-5, with unresolved D. V was shortened by 2 bases and J by 0 bases, with 7 bases between the two germline ends. The CDR3 loop spans 14 amino acids. Per the germline V gene, CDR1 is LNHDA and CDR2 is SQIVND (reference sequence). CDR3 in DNA: TGTGCCAGTAGTATAAGTCAACACCAAGAGACCCAGTACTTC. This encodes CASSISQHQETQYF.

As concerns this clonotype: A read error may be the cause here, since a much bigger clone is one base away. The J gene is TRBJ2-3, the V gene TRBV5-4; D possibly uses TRBD1 or TRBD2 (6 bases each). The CDR3 contains 15 residues. The germline V gene encodes CDR1 SGHNT and CDR2 YYREEE (reference sequence). The CDR3 nucleotides are TGTACCAGCAGCTTGACGGGGGCCCCCACAGATACGCAGTATTTT. Translation gives CTSSLTGAPTDTQYF.

This clonotype was seen ten or more times. The rearrangement uses TRBV12-3 or TRBV12-4 and TRBJ2-7, with D possibly matching TRBD2 (5 bases). V was cut by 5 bases and J by 5 bases, with 19 bases left in between. This CDR3 has 15 residues. The CDR3 DNA is TGTGCCAGCAGTCCTAGACTGGGAGCCCTCAACGAGCAGTACTTC. This codes for CASSPRLGALNEQYF.

In its sample, this clonotype was seen a few times. The gene calls are TRBV2 and TRBJ1-1; D unresolved. With 5 bases removed from V and 1 base from J, the gap between germline ends came to 8 bases. This CDR3 is 13 amino acids long. Germline CDR1 SNHLY, CDR2 FYNNEI. CDR3 nucleotide sequence: TGTGCCAGCAGTCTGAACCAGAACACTGAAGCTTTCTTT. Translation gives CASSLNQNTEAFF. The full variable domain, with the rest looked up from reference TRBV2 and TRBJ1-1, is EPEVTQTPSHQVTQMGQEVILRCVPISNHLYFYWYRQILGQKVEFLVSFYNNEISEKSEIFDDQFSVERPDGSNFTLKIRSTKLEDSAMYFCASSLNQNTEAFFGQGTRLTVV.

In its sample, this clonotype was seen a few times. The chain has TRBV20-1 and TRBJ2-1; TRBD2 might be the D (5 bases). The V and J ends lost 3 bases and 0 bases respectively, with 15 bases between them. Germline V gene data show CDR1 as DFQATT and CDR2 as SNEGSKA (reference sequence). The CDR3 totals 16 residues. The DNA for the CDR3 is TGCAGTGCTAGTAATGTCGTGGGGAGCTCCTACAATGAGCAGTTCTTC. It translates to CSASNVVGSSYNEQFF.

V and J are TRBV9 and TRBJ2-5; D call uncertain. V lost 4 bases to trimming and J lost 10 bases, with 23 bases between them. This CDR3 region has 15 residues. Germline CDR1 and CDR2: SGDLS and YYNGEE. The CDR3 region has the DNA TGTGCCAGCAGCTTGGATTTAGCAGAAGTCCAGAACCAGTACTTC. Protein product: CASSLDLAEVQNQYF.

This clonotype was recorded at least ten times. The chain combines TRBV19 with TRBJ1-1; D ambiguous. Trimming left V 6 bases short and J 1 base short, with 9 bases between. The germline CDR1 and CDR2 sequences are LNHDA and SQIVND (reference sequence). There are 13 residues in the CDR3. The CDR3 is CASSEKRNTEAFF. For the CDR3, the DNA is TGTGCCAGTAGCGAAAAGAGGAACACTGAAGCTTTCTTT.

This clonotype appeared a few times. The chain recombines TRBV28 with TRBJ2-1; D might be TRBD1 (7 bases). Trimming pared 6 bases from V and 6 bases from J, leaving 12 bases between. Germline V gene sequence: CDR1 MDHEN, CDR2 SYDVKM. This CDR3 is 13 amino acids long. The CDR3 region is CASRSGGTNEQFF. CDR3 coding DNA: TGTGCCAGCAGGTCAGGGGGGACCAATGAGCAGTTCTTC.

This clonotype was recorded at least ten times. The chain couples TRBV7-9 to TRBJ1-2; a weak D match, TRBD1 (5 bases). V lost 6 bases, J lost 3 bases, and 8 bases lay in between. The CDR3 is 12 residues long. Germline V gene data show CDR1 as SEHNR and CDR2 as FQNEAQ (reference sequence). CDR3 DNA: TGTGCCAGCAGTGCGGGGGACTATGGCTACACCTTC. Its translation: CASSAGDYGYTF.

The V call is TRBV7-2, the J call TRBJ2-7; TRBD2 matches at 12 bases. Per germline, CDR1 SGHTA and CDR2 FQGNSA. V shed 2 bases and J 6 bases; nucleotides not matched to a gene: 5. This CDR3 region has 15 residues. The CDR3 region is CASSLSTSGGFEQYF. CDR3 nucleotide sequence: TGTGCCAGCAGCTTATCGACTAGCGGGGGTTTCGAGCAGTACTTC.

The rearrangement links TRBV7-9 to TRBJ1-2; D is uncertain. CDR1 is SEHNR and CDR2 is FQNEAQ in the germline V gene (reference sequence). The CDR3 contains 13 residues. V was clipped by 2 bases and J by 4 bases, with 8 bases between them. CDR3: CASSLSGTYGYTF. For the CDR3, the DNA is TGTGCCAGCAGCTTATCAGGAACCTATGGCTACACCTTC.

The chain has TRBV10-3 and TRBJ2-7; 8 bases align to TRBD1. Germline lookup yields CDR1 ENHRY and CDR2 SYGVKD. J lost 0 bases, V lost 5 bases, and 6 bases had no gene match. The CDR3 is 15 residues long. Here the CDR3 DNA reads TGTGCCATCAGTACCCCGGGACAGGCCTCCTACGAGCAGTACTTC. Translated: CAISTPGQASYEQYF.

V is TRBV28 and J is TRBJ1-1, with D perhaps matching TRBD1 (5 bases). Germline V gene sequence: CDR1 MDHEN, CDR2 SYDVKM. The length of the CDR3 is 12 residues. V was shortened by 5 bases and J by 5 bases, with 9 bases between the two germline ends. As DNA, the CDR3 is TGTGCCAGCAGTATCCAGGGTACTGAAGCTTTCTTT. This codes for CASSIQGTEAFF. Full variable domain (outside the CDR3, taken from reference TRBV28 and TRBJ1-1): DVKVTQSSRYLVKRTGEKVFLECVQDMDHENMFWYRQDPGLGLRLIYFSYDVKMKEKGDIPEGYSVSREKKERFSLILESASTNQTSMYLCASSIQGTEAFFGQGTRLTVV.